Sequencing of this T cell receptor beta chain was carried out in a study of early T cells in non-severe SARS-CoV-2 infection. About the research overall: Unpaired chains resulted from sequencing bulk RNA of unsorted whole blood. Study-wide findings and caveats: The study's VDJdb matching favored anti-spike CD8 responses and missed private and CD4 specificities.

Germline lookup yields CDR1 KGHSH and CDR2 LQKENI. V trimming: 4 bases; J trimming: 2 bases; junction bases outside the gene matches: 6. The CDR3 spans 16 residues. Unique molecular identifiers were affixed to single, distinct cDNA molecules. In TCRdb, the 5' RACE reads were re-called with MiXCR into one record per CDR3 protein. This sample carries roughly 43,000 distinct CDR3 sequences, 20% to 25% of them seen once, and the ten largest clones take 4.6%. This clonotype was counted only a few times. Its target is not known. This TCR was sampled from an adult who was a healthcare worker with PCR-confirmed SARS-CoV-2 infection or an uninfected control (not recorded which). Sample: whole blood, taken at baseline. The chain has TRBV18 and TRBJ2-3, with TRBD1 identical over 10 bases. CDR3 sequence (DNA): TGTGCCAGCTCACTCGGGGACAGGGGCTACACAGATACGCAGTATTTT. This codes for CASSLGDRGYTDTQYF.